This paragraph covers one TCR beta chain sequence. This sample was included in a study of blood T cell repertoires in COVID-19. Across the study: Samples representing acute and convalescent COVID-19 were sourced from the United States, Italy and Spain. PBMCs, B-cell-depleted T cells, or T cells were the source of the cDNA or gDNA that made up the material.

In the original analysis: Amplification with reference gene primers provided the estimates of nucleated cell counts. TCRdb's copy holds only in-frame clones and misses some; the assay was immunoSEQ multiplex PCR. V and J calls plus clone size are reproduced from that table; the DNA served to infer D and trimming. The sample shows over 70,000 clones, approximately 78% of them seen only once. V shed 3 bases, J shed 8 bases, and the junction held 7 bases outside the gene matches. CDR3 length equals 15 residues. Per the germline V gene, CDR1 is KGHDR and CDR2 is SFDVKD. The sequence came from a man in his 60s with acute or convalescent COVID-19. Sequenced material: peripheral blood. J is TRBJ1-2 and V is TRBV24-1, with 11 bases fitting TRBD1. The CDR3 loop is CATSDPPGQGVGYTF. DNA for the CDR3: TGTGCCACCAGTGATCCGCCGGGACAGGGGGTCGGCTACACCTTC.